These T cell receptor beta chains were read from a single sample in a study of T cells in localized non-small cell lung cancer. The assay was immunoSEQ multiplex PCR, and TCRdb's table has in-frame clones only and misses some. The repertoire holds tens of thousands of clones, with just under 85% as singletons. The specimen comprised peripheral blood, sampled before any cancer treatment. Every receptor here comes from a man aged 40-75 years with stage I lung adenocarcinoma. CDR3s include the opening cysteine and the closing phenylalanine or tryptophan. Fields, in order: V gene, CDR3 protein.

TRBV7-2 CASSFLGGGETQYF
TRBV19 CASSIDGGRFNEQFF
TRBV6-1 CASSGQGNSNQPQHF
TRBV5-1 CASSISGGNNEQFF
TRBV18 CASSPTVGQGRGEQYF
TRBV5-4 CASSTIGLAKLAKNIQYF
TRBV5-1 CASSSELLRDPSYNEQFF
TRBV7-2 CASSPERFNYGYTF
TRBV5-1 CASSLAIGGEQYF
TRBV18 CASSPPSLGNTIYF
TRBV5-1 CASSLVGGGPYEQYF
TRBV6-6 CASSGPPDRTYEQYF
TRBV5-1 CASSLVLAGGYNEQFF
TRBV25-1 CASSLTRSGGADEQFF
TRBV30 CAWTLRGNTEAFF
TRBV7-2 CASSRGYSAGEQFF
TRBV6-6 CASSYGTGSRPYEQYF
TRBV30 CAWSLAGGVTDTQYF
TRBV7-3 CASSLNPLDRQFF
TRBV4-1 CASSPRELGTDTQYF
TRBV27 CASSLSSGSSYNEQFF
TRBV6-6 CASSYFSGTGEQYF
TRBV5-1 CASSLMGNYEQFF
TRBV5-1 CASSSGTVTDTQYF
TRBV10-2 CASSAGDSGHGYTF
TRBV19 CASGGTGARGFF
TRBV29-1 CSVPSGGGNYGYTF
TRBV2 CASNKDSNRNSPLHF
TRBV11-2 CASSWGQPNEQFF
TRBV6-5 CASSYSTGGNTIYF
TRBV7-6 CASSLSKAIGNEKLFF
TRBV30 CAWSRTSSSTDTQYF
TRBV21-1 CASSRKQGTYEQYF
TRBV11-3 CASSLAGRTHNEQFF
TRBV19 CASSMSRQVSNQPQHF
TRBV11-2 CASSFGPELYEQYF
TRBV15 CATQGTTKREPSFTQYF
TRBV5-4 CASSLDAYGYTF
TRBV18 CASSPSGLRSYNEQFF
TRBV4-1 CASSQVGGGEGETQYF
TRBV19 CASKDLSNQPQHF
TRBV6-1 CASSGSSTGSSKETQYF
TRBV7-8 CASSRGRTQETQYF
TRBV19 CASRDNTDTQYF